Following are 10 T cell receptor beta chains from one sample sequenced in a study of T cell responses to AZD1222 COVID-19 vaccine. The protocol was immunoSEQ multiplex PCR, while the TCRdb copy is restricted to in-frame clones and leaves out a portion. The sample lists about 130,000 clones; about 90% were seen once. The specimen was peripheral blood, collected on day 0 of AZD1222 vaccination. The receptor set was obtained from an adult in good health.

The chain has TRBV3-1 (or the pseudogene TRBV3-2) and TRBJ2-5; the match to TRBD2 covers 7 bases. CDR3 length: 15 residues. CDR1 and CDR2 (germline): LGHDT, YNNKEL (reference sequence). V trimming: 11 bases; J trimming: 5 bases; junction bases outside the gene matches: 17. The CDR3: CAAGEVSGFSETQYF. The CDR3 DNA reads TGTGCCGCGGGGGAGGTTTCGGGTTTTTCGGAGACCCAGTACTTC.

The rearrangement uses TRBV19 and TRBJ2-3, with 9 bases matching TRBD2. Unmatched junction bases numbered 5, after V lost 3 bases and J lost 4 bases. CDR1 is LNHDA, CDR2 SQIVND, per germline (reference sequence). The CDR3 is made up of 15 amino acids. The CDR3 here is CASSITRGGPDTQYF. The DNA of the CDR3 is TGTGCCAGTAGTATTACGCGGGGGGGCCCAGATACGCAGTATTTT.

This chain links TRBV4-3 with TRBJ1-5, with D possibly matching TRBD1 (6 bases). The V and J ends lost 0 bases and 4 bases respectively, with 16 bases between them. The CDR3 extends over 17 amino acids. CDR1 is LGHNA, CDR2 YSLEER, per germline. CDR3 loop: CASSQEISTGWNQPQHF. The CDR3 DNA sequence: TGCGCCAGCAGCCAAGAAATCTCTACAGGGTGGAATCAGCCCCAGCATTTT.

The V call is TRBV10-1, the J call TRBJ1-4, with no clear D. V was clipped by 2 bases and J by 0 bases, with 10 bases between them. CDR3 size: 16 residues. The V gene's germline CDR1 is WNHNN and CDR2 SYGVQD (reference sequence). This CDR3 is CASSERTHATNEKLFF. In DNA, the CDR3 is TGCGCCAGCAGTGAGAGGACGCATGCAACTAATGAAAAACTGTTTTTT.

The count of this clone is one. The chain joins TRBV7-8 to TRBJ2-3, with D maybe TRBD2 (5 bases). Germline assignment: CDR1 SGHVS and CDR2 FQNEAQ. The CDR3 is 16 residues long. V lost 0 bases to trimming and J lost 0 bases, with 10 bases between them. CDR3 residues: CASSLAAGPSTDTQYF. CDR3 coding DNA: TGTGCCAGCAGCTTAGCCGCGGGCCCGAGCACAGATACGCAGTATTTT.

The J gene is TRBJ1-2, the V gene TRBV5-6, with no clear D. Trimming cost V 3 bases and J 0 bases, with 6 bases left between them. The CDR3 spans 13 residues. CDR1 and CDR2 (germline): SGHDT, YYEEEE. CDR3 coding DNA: TGTGCCAGCAGCTCAACCGCTAACTATGGCTACACCTTC. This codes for CASSSTANYGYTF.

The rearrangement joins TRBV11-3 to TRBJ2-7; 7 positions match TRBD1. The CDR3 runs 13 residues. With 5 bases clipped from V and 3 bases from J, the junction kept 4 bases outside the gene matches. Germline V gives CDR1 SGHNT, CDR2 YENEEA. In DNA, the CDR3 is TGTGCCAGCAGCGGCCGGGACAGCTACGAGCAGTACTTC. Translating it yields CASSGRDSYEQYF.

The CDR3 DNA follows: TGTGCCAGCAGCGTACCACCGGGACTAGCGGGGGATACGCAGTATTTT. Protein product: CASSVPPGLAGDTQYF. The gene calls are TRBV7-8 and TRBJ2-3, with TRBD2 matching over 13 bases. Germline CDR1 SGHVS, CDR2 FQNEAQ. The CDR3 contains 16 residues. Trimming cost V 5 bases and J 6 bases; bases outside gene matches: 8.

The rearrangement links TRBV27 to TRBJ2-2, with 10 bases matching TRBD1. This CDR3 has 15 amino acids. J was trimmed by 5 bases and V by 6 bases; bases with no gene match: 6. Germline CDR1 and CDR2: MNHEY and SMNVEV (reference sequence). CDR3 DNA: TGTGCCAGCAGGCCGGGACAGGGGTGGACCGGGGAGCTGTTTTTT. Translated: CASRPGQGWTGELFF.

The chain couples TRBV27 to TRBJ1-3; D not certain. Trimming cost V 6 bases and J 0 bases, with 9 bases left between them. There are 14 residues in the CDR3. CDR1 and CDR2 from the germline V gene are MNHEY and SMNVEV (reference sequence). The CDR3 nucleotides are TGTGCCAGCAGCGACGGTCACTCTGGAAACACCATATATTTT. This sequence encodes CASSDGHSGNTIYF.